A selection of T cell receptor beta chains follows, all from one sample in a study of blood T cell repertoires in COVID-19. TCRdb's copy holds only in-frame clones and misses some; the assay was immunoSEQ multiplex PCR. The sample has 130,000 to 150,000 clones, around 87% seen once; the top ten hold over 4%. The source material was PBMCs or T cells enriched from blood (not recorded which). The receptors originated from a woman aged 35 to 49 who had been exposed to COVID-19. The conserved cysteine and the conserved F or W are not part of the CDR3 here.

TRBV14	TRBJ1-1	ASSQSSRTGGRRNTEAF
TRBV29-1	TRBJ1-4	SVPSPQGNEKLF
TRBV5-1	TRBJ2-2	ASSWRLAGGVGELF
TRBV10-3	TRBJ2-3	ASGAGSQDTQY
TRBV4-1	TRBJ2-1	ASSQVNNEQF
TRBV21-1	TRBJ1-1	ASSKRQGGLSEAF
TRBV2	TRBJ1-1	ASLGTGVSEAF
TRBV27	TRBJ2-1	ASSFSGARYEQF
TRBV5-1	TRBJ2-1	ASNPGGLNEQF
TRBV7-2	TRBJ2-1	ASSLARESNEQF
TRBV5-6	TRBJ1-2	ASSYRGRRMSNYGYT
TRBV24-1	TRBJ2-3	ATSDEPRTGTDTQY
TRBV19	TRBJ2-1	ASSLSGTSYNEQF
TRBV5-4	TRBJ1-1	ASSLVTLRDTEAF
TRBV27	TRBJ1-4	ASSRDSPATNEKLF
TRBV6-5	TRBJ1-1	ASSYGQALNTEAF
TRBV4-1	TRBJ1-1	ASSPGTVIAEAF
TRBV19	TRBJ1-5	ASSIGEGQVVRQPQH
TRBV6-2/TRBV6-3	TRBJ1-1	ASSYQKSTSALAGAF
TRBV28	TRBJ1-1	ASSLRGGGRTEAF
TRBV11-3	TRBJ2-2	ASSLVRTGGTGELF
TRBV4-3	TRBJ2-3	ASSQSADTQY
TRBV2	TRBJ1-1	ASSRDRNTEAF
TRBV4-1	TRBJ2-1	ASSHRLAGAHEQF
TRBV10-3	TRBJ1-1	AISPGQGFYTEAF
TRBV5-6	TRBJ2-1	ASSLAVRLQGTYNEQF
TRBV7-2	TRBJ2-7	ASSSLGGGRNNEQY
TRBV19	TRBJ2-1	ATKAGSSYNEQF
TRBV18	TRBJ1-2	ASSPPTGVGNYGYT
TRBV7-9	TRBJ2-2	ASKAQVDSGELF
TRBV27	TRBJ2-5	ASRTTGRGETQY
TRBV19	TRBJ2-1	ASSIVASGSIYNEQF
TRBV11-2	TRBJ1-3	ASSRTGVGNTIY
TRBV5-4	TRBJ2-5	ATGRYGETQY
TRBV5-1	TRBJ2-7	ASSVGGPGEQY
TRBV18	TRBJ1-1	ASSPGQGVNTEAF
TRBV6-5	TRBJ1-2	ASSSIRGYGYT
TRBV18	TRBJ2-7	ASSLGQGKASGPTYEQY
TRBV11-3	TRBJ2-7	ASSPLRLAPYEQY
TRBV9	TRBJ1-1	ASSVGAGAEISTEAF
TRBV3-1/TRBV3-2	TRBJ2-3	ASSLEGGRTDTQY
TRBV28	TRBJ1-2	ASSFIVAGGSSYGYT
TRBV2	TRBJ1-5	ASRMGQGPGQPQH
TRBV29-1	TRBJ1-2	SVEGSDSNYGYT
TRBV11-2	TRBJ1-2	ASSLDVGGYGYT
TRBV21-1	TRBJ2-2	ASRDKNTGELF
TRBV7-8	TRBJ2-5	ASSPLGQGGEETQY
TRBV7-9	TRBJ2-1	ASSRLAGDNEQF
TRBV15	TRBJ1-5	ATSRDGRNNQPQH
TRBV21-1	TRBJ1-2	ASSPERVYGYT
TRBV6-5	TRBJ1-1	ASSASGGTTEAF
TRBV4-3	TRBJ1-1	ASSQEAGARKAF
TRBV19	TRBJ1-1	ASSSLDRGLNTEAF
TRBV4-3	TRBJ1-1	ASSQDYRTTLEAF
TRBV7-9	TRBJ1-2	ASSLAAGDYGYT
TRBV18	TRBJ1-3	ASSQTTFSGNTIY
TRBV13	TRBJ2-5	ASRTSGEKETQY
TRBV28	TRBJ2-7	ASSFVASDYEQY
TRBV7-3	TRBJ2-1	ASSLAALRF
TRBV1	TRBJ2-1	TSSRGNLARGNEQF